This entry lists 23 T cell receptor beta chains sequenced from one sample in a study of T cell responses to AZD1222 COVID-19 vaccine (dated by TCRdb to 2020 to 2023). The time point label for this specimen denotes: about 28 days (+/-7) after the second vaccine dose. Library creation used the immunoSEQ multiplex PCR assay. TCRdb provides this immuneACCESS table in a form limited to in-frame rearrangements. Some clones are lacking; in checked studies, under half of them reflect an unresolved V gene, and why the rest are absent is not known. This sample is represented by more than 75,000 clones; 83% of them were singletons. The top ten constitute about 1.3% of the sample. Sequenced material: peripheral blood, taken 28 days after the second AZD1222 dose. The receptors derive from an adult who received the AZD1222 COVID-19 vaccine.

The chain recombines TRBV19 with TRBJ2-7; no clear D gene. V lost 5 bases to trimming and J lost 3 bases, with 17 bases between them. Germline values: CDR1 LNHDA, CDR2 SQIVND (reference sequence). The CDR3 is 15 amino acids. In DNA form, the CDR3 reads TGTGCCAGTAGTTTGTCAGCCTCCTCTTACTACGAGCAGTACTTC. This codes for CASSLSASSYYEQYF.

The chain combines TRBV28 with TRBJ2-7, with D possibly being TRBD2 (7 bases). The V gene's germline CDR1 is MDHEN and CDR2 SYDVKM. Trimming shortened V by 6 bases and J by 1 base, and 19 bases separated the two germline ends. The CDR3 is 16 amino acids. The CDR3 DNA reads TGTGCCAGCAGCACTGAGGGGGACTACATTTCCTACGAGCAGTACTTC. Its translation: CASSTEGDYISYEQYF.

The CDR3 sequence is CATHPTAIRYTF. CDR3 nucleotides: TGTGCCACCCATCCGACGGCAATTCGCTACACCTTC. The chain links TRBV2 to TRBJ1-2; D is ambiguous. CDR1 is SNHLY and CDR2 is FYNNEI in the germline V gene. The CDR3 length is 12 residues. Between the trimmed V and J ends, which lost 10 bases and 9 bases, there was a span of 18 bases.

This clone was detected a few times. The chain is built from TRBV5-6 and TRBJ2-7; D not resolved. Germline V gene data show CDR1 as SGHDT and CDR2 as YYEEEE. The CDR3 extends over 13 amino acids. V was clipped by 1 base and J by 2 bases, with 7 bases between them. CDR3 DNA sequence: TGTGCCAGCAGCTTGAGTGCCGCCTACGAGCAGTACTTC. Its translation is CASSLSAAYEQYF.

The sample holds one count of this clone. The V call is TRBV5-6, the J call TRBJ2-1; D possibly corresponds to TRBD1 (6 bases). This CDR3 has 16 residues. Trimming cost V 1 base and J 7 bases, with 18 bases left between them. The V gene's germline CDR1 is SGHDT and CDR2 YYEEEE. CDR3 region: CASSLTGQNEWNEQFF. In DNA, the CDR3 is TGTGCCAGCAGCTTGACGGGACAAAATGAATGGAATGAGCAGTTCTTC. The variable domain in full, completed from reference TRBV5-6 and TRBJ2-1, reads DAGVTQSPTHLIKTRGQQVTLRCSPKSGHDTVSWYQQALGQGPQFIFQYYEEEERQRGNFPDRFSGHQFPNYSSELNVNALLLGDSALYLCASSLTGQNEWNEQFFGPGTRLTVL.

V gene TRBV4-1 combines with J gene TRBJ2-2; TRBD2 is a possible D gene (6 bases). From germline, CDR1 is MGHRA and CDR2 YSYEKL. The germline V and J ends were trimmed by 0 bases and 2 bases, with 13 bases remaining between them. CDR3 length equals 17 residues. The CDR3 nucleotides read TGCGCCAGCAGCCAAGAAGGATGGGGGACTAACACCGGGGAGCTGTTTTTT. It yields the protein CASSQEGWGTNTGELFF.

V is TRBV25-1 and J is TRBJ2-5; the D is unclear. V lost 3 bases and J 7 bases, leaving 6 bases between the germline ends. This CDR3 spans 11 amino acids. Germline lookup yields CDR1 MGHDK and CDR2 SYGVNS. CDR3 coding DNA: TGTGCCAGCAGTGACCCCCCGACCCAGTACTTC. It specifies CASSDPPTQYF.

The chain employs TRBV28 and TRBJ1-6, with TRBD1 as a possible D gene (6 bases). CDR3 length: 14 amino acids. The V and J ends lost 1 base and 7 bases respectively, with 8 bases between them. Germline values: CDR1 MDHEN, CDR2 SYDVKM. The CDR3 spells CASSLLGGNSPLHF. CDR3 bases: TGTGCCAGCAGTTTATTAGGGGGGAATTCACCCCTCCACTTT. The variable domain in full, with the rest retrieved from reference TRBV28 and TRBJ1-6, is DVKVTQSSRYLVKRTGEKVFLECVQDMDHENMFWYRQDPGLGLRLIYFSYDVKMKEKGDIPEGYSVSREKKERFSLILESASTNQTSMYLCASSLLGGNSPLHFGNGTRLTVT.

The count of this clone is one. J is TRBJ2-7 and V is TRBV4-1; TRBD2 might be the D (6 bases). The CDR3 runs 14 residues. In germline, CDR1 is MGHRA, CDR2 YSYEKL. The V and J ends lost 4 bases and 0 bases respectively, with 10 bases between them. This CDR3 is CASSRGTPSYEQYF. The CDR3 bases are TGCGCCAGCAGCCGCGGGACCCCCTCCTACGAGCAGTACTTC.

The chain employs TRBV6-5 and TRBJ2-5; D not resolved. Per germline, CDR1 MNHEY and CDR2 SVGAGI. V was clipped by 0 bases and J by 11 bases, with 16 bases between them. This CDR3 comprises 14 residues. The CDR3 DNA reads TGTGCCAGCAGTTACTCGACCGCTGGGGTAGGGCAGTACTTC. It specifies CASSYSTAGVGQYF.

This clone ranks as medium-sized. J is TRBJ2-2 and V is TRBV19; possible D gene TRBD1, 6 bases. Trimming removed 1 base at V and 3 bases at J, with 12 bases between. CDR3 length: 16 residues. Germline V CDR1 and CDR2: LNHDA, SQIVND (reference sequence). The CDR3 coding sequence is TGTGCCAGTAGTATAGCTCAGGGGTTCGACACCGGGGAGCTGTTTTTT. Encoded protein: CASSIAQGFDTGELFF. The variable domain in full, with the rest retrieved from reference TRBV19 and TRBJ2-2, is DGGITQSPKYLFRKEGQNVTLSCEQNLNHDAMYWYRQDPGQGLRLIYYSQIVNDFQKGDIAEGYSVSREKKESFPLTVTSAQKNPTAFYLCASSIAQGFDTGELFFGEGSRLTVL.

This sequence joins TRBV7-3 and TRBJ2-7, with TRBD2 matching 13 bases. CDR3 length: 17 residues. V trimming: 2 bases; J trimming: 3 bases; junction bases outside the gene matches: 7. CDR1 and CDR2 (germline): SGHTA, FQGTGA. The CDR3 DNA sequence: TGTGCCAGCAGCTTATCCCCCGGACTAGCGGGAGTCTACGAGCAGTACTTC. This sequence encodes CASSLSPGLAGVYEQYF.

V and J are TRBV6-2 or TRBV6-3 and TRBJ2-3; 13 bases line up with TRBD2. Germline CDR1 reads MNHEY; CDR2 reads SVGEGT. V trimming: 6 bases; J trimming: 11 bases; junction bases outside the gene matches: 8. The CDR3 covers 14 residues. The DNA for the CDR3 is TGTGCCAGCAGCCCGGGACTAGCGGGAATGGGGCAGTATTTT. Amino acid sequence: CASSPGLAGMGQYF.

This chain uses TRBV6-1 with TRBJ2-5, with D hard to call. This CDR3 spans 15 amino acids. Trimming took 1 base from V and 2 from J, leaving 11 bases between them. The germline CDR1 and CDR2 sequences are MNHNS and SASEGT. CDR3: CASSEGWATQETQYF. The CDR3 coding sequence is TGTGCCAGCAGTGAAGGATGGGCGACACAAGAGACCCAGTACTTC.

This sequence joins TRBV4-1 and TRBJ2-1; 8 positions agree with TRBD2. CDR3 length: 17 residues. V gave up 3 bases and J gave up 0 bases; unmatched junction bases: 7. CDR1 and CDR2 (germline): MGHRA, YSYEKL. CDR3 in amino acids: CASSHSIAGSSYNEQFF. CDR3 bases: TGCGCCAGCAGCCACTCTATAGCGGGAAGCTCCTACAATGAGCAGTTCTTC.

V and J are TRBV13 and TRBJ2-1; 8 bases align to TRBD1. The V gene end was trimmed by 5 bases and the J gene end by 0 bases; junction bases not matched to a gene: 15. The CDR3 has 19 amino acids. Germline CDR1 PRHDT, CDR2 FYEKMQ (reference sequence). Here the CDR3 DNA reads TGTGCCAGCAGCCCGTCCGGGACAGGTGAAAAGAGCTCCTACAATGAGCAGTTCTTC. As protein: CASSPSGTGEKSSYNEQFF.

V gene TRBV28 combines with J gene TRBJ1-3; TRBD1 matches 8 bases. J lost 4 bases, V lost 6 bases, and 11 bases had no gene match. The CDR3 is 16 residues long. CDR1 is MDHEN, CDR2 SYDVKM, per germline. Written as DNA, the CDR3 is TGTGCCAGCAGCCTCGGACAGGGTCCCCGCGGAAACACCATATATTTT. It specifies CASSLGQGPRGNTIYF.

This clone showed up just once. The J gene is TRBJ2-7, the V gene TRBV5-1; 8 bases agree with TRBD2. The CDR3 is 15 amino acids. Germline CDR1 SGHRS, CDR2 YFSETQ. V trimming: 0 bases; J trimming: 5 bases; junction bases outside the gene matches: 7. The CDR3 sequence is CASSLDGRAGHEQYF. CDR3 nucleotides: TGCGCCAGCAGCTTGGACGGGAGGGCCGGCCACGAGCAGTACTTC.

V and J are TRBV4-1 and TRBJ2-1; TRBD2 agrees at 11 bases. Germline trimming cut 4 bases from V and 2 bases from J; bases unmatched to any gene: 4. The CDR3 contains 16 residues. CDR1 and CDR2 (germline): MGHRA, YSYEKL. CDR3 amino acids: CASSRGTSGTYNEQFF. DNA of the CDR3: TGCGCCAGCAGCCGAGGGACTAGCGGAACCTACAATGAGCAGTTCTTC.

The rearrangement uses TRBV12-3 or TRBV12-4 and TRBJ2-5, with D possibly matching TRBD1 (6 bases). Between the trimmed V and J ends, which lost 6 bases and 5 bases, there was a span of 10 bases. The CDR3 sequence is 12 residues long. The CDR3 DNA is TGTGCCAGCAGGTCAGGGGTGGAGACCCAGTACTTC. It codes for CASRSGVETQYF.

This clone was counted between two and nine times. The gene calls are TRBV19 and TRBJ2-7, with TRBD1 matching 8 bases. J was trimmed by 2 bases and V by 5 bases; bases with no gene match: 5. This CDR3 contains 14 residues. In germline, CDR1 is LNHDA, CDR2 SQIVND (reference sequence). The CDR3 reads CASSPQGVTYEQYF. DNA of the CDR3: TGTGCCAGTAGTCCACAGGGGGTAACCTACGAGCAGTACTTC.

The chain is built from TRBV9 and TRBJ1-1, with a tentative D call TRBD1 (6 bases). The V gene lost 3 bases and the J gene lost 11 bases, with 26 bases spanning the gap. The V gene's germline CDR1 is SGDLS and CDR2 YYNGEE. The CDR3 length is 16 residues. The CDR3 sequence: CASSEGGTRPQNAAFF. The DNA of the CDR3 is TGTGCCAGCAGCGAGGGGGGTACACGTCCCCAGAACGCCGCTTTCTTT.

Here the CDR3 reads CASSLRPGTYTGELFF. CDR3 nucleotide sequence: TGTGCCAGCAGCTTGAGGCCCGGGACCTACACCGGGGAGCTGTTTTTT. This chain joins TRBV7-2 and TRBJ2-2, with D possibly being TRBD1 or TRBD2 (5 bases each). The CDR3 has 16 residues. Germline values: CDR1 SGHTA, CDR2 FQGNSA. V was pared by 3 bases and J by 3 bases, with 14 bases between.